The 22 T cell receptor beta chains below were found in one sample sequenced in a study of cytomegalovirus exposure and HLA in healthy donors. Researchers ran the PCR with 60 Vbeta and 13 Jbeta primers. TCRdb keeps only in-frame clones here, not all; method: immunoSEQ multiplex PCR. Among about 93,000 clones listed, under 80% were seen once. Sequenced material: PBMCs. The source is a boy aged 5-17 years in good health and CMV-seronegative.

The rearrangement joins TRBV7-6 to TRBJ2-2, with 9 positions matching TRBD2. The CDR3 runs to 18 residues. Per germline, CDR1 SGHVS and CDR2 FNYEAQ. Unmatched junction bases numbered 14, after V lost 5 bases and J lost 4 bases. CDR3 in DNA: TGTGCCAGCAGCCCCCGAGTGGCGGGGGGGGCGGGCACCGGGGAGCTGTTTTTT. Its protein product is CASSPRVAGGAGTGELFF. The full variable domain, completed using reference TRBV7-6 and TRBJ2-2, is GAGVSQSPRYKVTKRGQDVALRCDPISGHVSLYWYRQALGQGPEFLTYFNYEAQQDKSGLPNDRFSAERPEGSISTLTIQRTEQRDSAMYRCASSPRVAGGAGTGELFFGEGSRLTVL.

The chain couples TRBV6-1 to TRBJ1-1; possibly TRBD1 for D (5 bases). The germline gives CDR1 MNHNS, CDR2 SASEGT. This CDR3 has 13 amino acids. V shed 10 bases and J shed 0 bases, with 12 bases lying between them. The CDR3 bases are TGTGCCATCCGCGGGGGAATGAACACTGAAGCTTTCTTT. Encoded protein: CAIRGGMNTEAFF.

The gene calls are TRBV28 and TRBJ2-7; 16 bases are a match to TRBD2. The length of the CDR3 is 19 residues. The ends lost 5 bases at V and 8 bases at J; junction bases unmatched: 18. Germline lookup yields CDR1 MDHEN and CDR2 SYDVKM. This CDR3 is CASSPPGPGLAGGGGQQYF. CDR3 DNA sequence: TGTGCCAGCAGTCCACCCGGGCCGGGACTAGCGGGAGGGGGGGGGCAGCAGTACTTC.

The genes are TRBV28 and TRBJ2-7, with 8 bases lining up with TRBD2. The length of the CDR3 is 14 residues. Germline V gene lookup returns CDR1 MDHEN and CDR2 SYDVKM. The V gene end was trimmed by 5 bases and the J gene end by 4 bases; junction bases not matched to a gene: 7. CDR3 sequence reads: CASSLAGGFYEQYF. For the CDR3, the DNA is TGTGCCAGCAGTCTAGCGGGTGGATTTTACGAGCAGTACTTC. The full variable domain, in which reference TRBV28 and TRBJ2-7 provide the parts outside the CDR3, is DVKVTQSSRYLVKRTGEKVFLECVQDMDHENMFWYRQDPGLGLRLIYFSYDVKMKEKGDIPEGYSVSREKKERFSLILESASTNQTSMYLCASSLAGGFYEQYFGPGTRLTVT.

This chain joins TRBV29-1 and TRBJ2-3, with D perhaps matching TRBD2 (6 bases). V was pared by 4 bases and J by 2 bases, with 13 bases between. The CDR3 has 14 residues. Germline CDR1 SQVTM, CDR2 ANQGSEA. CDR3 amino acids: CSVGRRGFTDTQYF. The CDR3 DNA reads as TGCAGCGTTGGGAGGCGGGGTTTCACAGATACGCAGTATTTT.

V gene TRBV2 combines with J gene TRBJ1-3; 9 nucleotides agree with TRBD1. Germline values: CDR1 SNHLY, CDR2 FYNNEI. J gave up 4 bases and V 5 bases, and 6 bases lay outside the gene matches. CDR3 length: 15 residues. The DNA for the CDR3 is TGTGCCAGCAGTCCCGGGACAGGGTCAGGAAACACCATATATTTT. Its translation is CASSPGTGSGNTIYF.

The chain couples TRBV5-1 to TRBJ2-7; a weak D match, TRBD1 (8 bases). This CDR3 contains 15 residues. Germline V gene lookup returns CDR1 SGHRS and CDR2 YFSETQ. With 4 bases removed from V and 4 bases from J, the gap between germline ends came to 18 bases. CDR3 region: CASSPQGGGKYEQYF. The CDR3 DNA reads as TGCGCCAGCAGCCCACAGGGGGGGGGCAAGTACGAGCAGTACTTC.

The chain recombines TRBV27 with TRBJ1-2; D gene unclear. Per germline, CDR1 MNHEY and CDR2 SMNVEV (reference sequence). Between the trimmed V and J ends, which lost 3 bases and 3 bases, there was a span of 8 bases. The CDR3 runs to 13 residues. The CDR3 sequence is CASSFAGDYGYTF. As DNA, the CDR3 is TGTGCCAGCAGTTTCGCGGGTGACTATGGCTACACCTTC.

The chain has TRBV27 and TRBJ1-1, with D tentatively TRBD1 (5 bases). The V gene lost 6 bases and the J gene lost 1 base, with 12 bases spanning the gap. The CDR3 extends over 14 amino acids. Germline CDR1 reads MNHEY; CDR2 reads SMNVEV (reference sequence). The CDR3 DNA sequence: TGTGCCAGCAGCCCCTACGGGGGGAACACTGAAGCTTTCTTT. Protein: CASSPYGGNTEAFF.

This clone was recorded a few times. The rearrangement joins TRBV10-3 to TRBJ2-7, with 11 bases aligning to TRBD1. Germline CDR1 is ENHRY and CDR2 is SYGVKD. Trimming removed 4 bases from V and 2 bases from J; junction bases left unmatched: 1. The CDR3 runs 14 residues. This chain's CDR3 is CAISAGQGAYEQYF. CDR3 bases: TGTGCCATCAGTGCGGGACAGGGGGCCTACGAGCAGTACTTC.

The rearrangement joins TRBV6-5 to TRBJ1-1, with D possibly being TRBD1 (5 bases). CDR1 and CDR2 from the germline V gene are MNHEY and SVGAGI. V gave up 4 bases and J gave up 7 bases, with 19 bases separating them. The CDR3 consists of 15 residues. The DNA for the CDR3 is TGTGCCAGCAGTTCCCCGGGCAGGGAACCCAATGAAGCTTTCTTT. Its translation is CASSSPGREPNEAFF.

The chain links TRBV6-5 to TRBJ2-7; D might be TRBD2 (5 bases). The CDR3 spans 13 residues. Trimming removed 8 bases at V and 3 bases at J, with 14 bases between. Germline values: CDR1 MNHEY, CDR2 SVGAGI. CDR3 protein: CASSRLGSYEQYF. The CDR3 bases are TGTGCCAGCTCTCGTCTGGGGAGCTACGAGCAGTACTTC.

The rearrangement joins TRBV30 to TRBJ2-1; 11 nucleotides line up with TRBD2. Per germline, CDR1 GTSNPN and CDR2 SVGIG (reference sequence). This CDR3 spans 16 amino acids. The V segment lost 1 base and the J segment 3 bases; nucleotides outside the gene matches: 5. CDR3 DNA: TGTGCCTGGAGTGAGGGGACTAGCGGCATCTACAATGAGCAGTTCTTC. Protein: CAWSEGTSGIYNEQFF.

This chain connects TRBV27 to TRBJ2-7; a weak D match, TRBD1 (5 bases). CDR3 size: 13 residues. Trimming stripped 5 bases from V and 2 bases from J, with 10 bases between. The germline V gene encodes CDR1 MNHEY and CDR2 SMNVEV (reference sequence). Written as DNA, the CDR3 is TGTGCCAGCAGTGAGACAGACACCTACGAGCAGTACTTC. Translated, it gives CASSETDTYEQYF.

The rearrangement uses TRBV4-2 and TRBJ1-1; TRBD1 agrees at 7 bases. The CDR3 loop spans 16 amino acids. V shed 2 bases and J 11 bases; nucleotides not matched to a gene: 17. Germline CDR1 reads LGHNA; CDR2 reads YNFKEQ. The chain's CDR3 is CASSQPNKGAAGDAFF. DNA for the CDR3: TGTGCCAGCAGCCAACCCAACAAGGGGGCGGCAGGAGATGCTTTCTTT.

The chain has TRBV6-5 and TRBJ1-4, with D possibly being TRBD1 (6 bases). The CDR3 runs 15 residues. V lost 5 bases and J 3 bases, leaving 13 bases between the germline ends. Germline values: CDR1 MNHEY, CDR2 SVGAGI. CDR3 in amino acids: CASSRRTASNEKLFF. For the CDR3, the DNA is TGTGCCAGCAGTCGACGGACAGCCTCTAATGAAAAACTGTTTTTT.

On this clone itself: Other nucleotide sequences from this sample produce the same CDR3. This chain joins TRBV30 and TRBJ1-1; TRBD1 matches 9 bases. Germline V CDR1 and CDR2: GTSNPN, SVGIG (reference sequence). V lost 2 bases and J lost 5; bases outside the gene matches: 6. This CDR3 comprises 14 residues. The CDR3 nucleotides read TGTGCCTGGAGTCCAGGGACAGGGAATACTGAAGCTTTCTTT. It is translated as CAWSPGTGNTEAFF.

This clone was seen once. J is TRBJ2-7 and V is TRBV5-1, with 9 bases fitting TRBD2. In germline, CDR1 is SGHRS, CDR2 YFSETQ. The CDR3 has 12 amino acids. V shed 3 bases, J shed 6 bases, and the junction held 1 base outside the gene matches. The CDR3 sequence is CASSSTSGEQYF. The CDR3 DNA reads TGCGCCAGCAGCTCGACTAGCGGCGAGCAGTACTTC.

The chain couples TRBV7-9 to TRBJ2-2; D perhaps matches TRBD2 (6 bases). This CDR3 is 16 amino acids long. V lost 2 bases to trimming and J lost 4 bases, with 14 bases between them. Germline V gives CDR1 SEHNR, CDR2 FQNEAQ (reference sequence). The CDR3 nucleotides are TGTGCCAGCAGCTTATCTGGGGGGTCCGTCACCGGGGAGCTGTTTTTT. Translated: CASSLSGGSVTGELFF.

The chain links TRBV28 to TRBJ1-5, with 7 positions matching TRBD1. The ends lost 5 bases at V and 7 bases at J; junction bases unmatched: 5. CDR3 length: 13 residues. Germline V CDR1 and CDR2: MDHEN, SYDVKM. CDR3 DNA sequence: TGTGCCAGCAGTCCCCAGGGGGAACAGCCCCAGCATTTT. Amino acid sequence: CASSPQGEQPQHF.

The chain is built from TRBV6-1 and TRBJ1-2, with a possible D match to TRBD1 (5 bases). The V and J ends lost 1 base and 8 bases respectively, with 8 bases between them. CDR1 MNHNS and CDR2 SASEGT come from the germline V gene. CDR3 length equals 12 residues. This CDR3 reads CASSEGTWGYTF. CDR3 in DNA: TGTGCCAGCAGTGAAGGGACATGGGGCTACACCTTC.

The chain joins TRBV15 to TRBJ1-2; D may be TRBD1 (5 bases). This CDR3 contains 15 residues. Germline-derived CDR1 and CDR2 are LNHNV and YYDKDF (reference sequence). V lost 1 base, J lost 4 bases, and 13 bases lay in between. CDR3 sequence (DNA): TGTGCCACCAGCAGAGGGGAGGAGGGGCCCTATGGCTACACCTTC. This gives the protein CATSRGEEGPYGYTF.